This T cell receptor beta chain was recovered during a study of T cell changes during pregnancy in multiple sclerosis. Germline CDR1 and CDR2: LNHDA and SQIVND (reference sequence). The germline V and J ends were trimmed by 3 bases and 1 base, with 15 bases remaining between them. The CDR3 covers 16 residues. Sequencing was performed with immunoSEQ multiplex PCR; in TCRdb, only in-frame clones are kept and a portion is missing. The repertoire has more than 11,000 clones, roughly 93% of them found once; the top ten carry around 2.8%. The chain is built from TRBV19 and TRBJ1-1; D is uncertain. The TCR sequence derives from a female donor in good health, enrolled as a control in a pregnancy study. The material was peripheral blood, obtained in the second trimester of pregnancy. CDR3 nucleotides: TGTGCCAGTAGTATTATGAGTGGCAGGCAGAACACTGAAGCTTTCTTT. Translated: CASSIMSGRQNTEAFF.